This TCR beta chain stems from a study of shared clonotypes between healthy human individuals. Study-level information: Donors had three CD4 naive, three CD4 memory, two CD8 naive and one CD8 memory plate apiece.

The data were produced by immunoSEQ multiplex PCR, yet TCRdb's version contains in-frame clones alone and is incomplete. The data contain 600,000 to 700,000 clones, 73% of them singletons. Nashville, Tennessee was home to all donors, who were Caucasian adults. V was clipped by 1 base and J by 8 bases, with 8 bases between them. The germline V gene encodes CDR1 SNHLY and CDR2 FYNNEI. The CDR3 extends over 12 amino acids. This chain connects TRBV2 to TRBJ1-1; unclear D gene. The sequenced sample was memory CD4+ T cells sorted from blood. Subset meaning: CD45RA-negative fraction. The source is a woman aged 30 to 39 in good health. This CDR3 is CASSEGWVEAFF. CDR3 bases: TGTGCCAGCAGTGAAGGCTGGGTAGAAGCTTTCTTT.